This T cell receptor (beta chain) was identified during a study of radiotherapy plus CTLA-4 blockade in lung cancer. Here immunoSEQ multiplex PCR was the method, and the copy in TCRdb shows in-frame clones only, minus some. This table holds some 90,000 clones, about 86% found once. Sequencing was performed on peripheral blood, taken from a patient treated with radiotherapy plus ipilimumab. The receptor's source is a human donor with non-small cell lung cancer who had a partial response to radiotherapy plus ipilimumab.

CDR3 nucleotides: TGTGCCAGCCTTAATATAGGACAGGGGCTTCCTAACTATGGCTACACCTTC. Encoded protein: CASLNIGQGLPNYGYTF. V gene TRBV28 combines with J gene TRBJ1-2; 9 bases are shared with TRBD1. Germline-derived CDR1 and CDR2 are MDHEN and SYDVKM. The V gene end was trimmed by 8 bases and the J gene end by 0 bases; junction bases not matched to a gene: 13. The CDR3 has 17 amino acids.